This T cell receptor (beta chain) was observed in a study of CD8 T cells in Susac syndrome. Study-level background: Intravenous immunoglobulin alone or corticosteroids were being given to patients with Susac syndrome at blood draw, unless they were therapy-naive.

This CDR3 is 15 amino acids long. The V gene end was trimmed by 3 bases and the J gene end by 5 bases; junction bases not matched to a gene: 6. The germline gives CDR1 SGHDT, CDR2 YYEEEE. After extraction with the RNeasy kit, about 0.45 to 1 ug of the RNA was reverse transcribed using random hexamers. TCRdb called the immunoSEQ multiplex PCR reads again in MiXCR, with one record for every CDR3 protein. The sample yields roughly 200,000 distinct CDR3 sequences, roughly 90% seen once. V and J are TRBV5-6 and TRBJ2-5; 11 nucleotides agree with TRBD1. Source material: CD4+ T cells from PBMCs. The clonotype was recovered from a human donor with Susac syndrome. The CDR3 is CASSSRTGGGETQYF. The CDR3 DNA follows: TGTGCCAGCAGCTCCCGGACAGGGGGCGGCGAGACCCAGTACTTC. Looking up the rest from reference TRBV5-6 and TRBJ2-5 gives the full variable domain: DAGVTQSPTHLIKTRGQQVTLRCSPKSGHDTVSWYQQALGQGPQFIFQYYEEEERQRGNFPDRFSGHQFPNYSSELNVNALLLGDSALYLCASSSRTGGGETQYFGPGTRLLVL.